What follows is one TCR beta chain and its context. These data belong to a study of blood T cell repertoires in COVID-19. About the study: The samples span acute and convalescent COVID-19 from the United States, Italy and Spain. T cells, B-cell-depleted T cells, or PBMCs supplied cDNA or gDNA.

Germline lookup yields CDR1 KGHDR and CDR2 SFDVKD. V gave up 7 bases and J gave up 3 bases; unmatched junction bases: 1. The length of the CDR3 is 13 residues. In the original processing: Scientists estimated how many nucleated cells there were by amplifying reference gene primers. Produced via immunoSEQ multiplex PCR; TCRdb's table is partial and in-frame only. V and J calls and clone size come straight from that table; D and trimming were deduced from the DNA. The repertoire holds some 150,000 clones, with roughly 88% as singletons. The source is a man between 60 and 75 years old who had recovered from COVID-19. The genes are TRBV24-1 and TRBJ2-2, with 7 bases aligning to TRBD1. The sample was peripheral blood. Here the CDR3 reads CATSTGDTGELFF. In DNA, the CDR3 is TGTGCCACCAGCACAGGGGACACCGGGGAGCTGTTTTTT.